These T cell receptor beta chains were read from a single sample in a study of CD8 T cells in Susac syndrome. MiXCR was run by TCRdb on the immunoSEQ multiplex PCR reads, yielding one entry per CDR3 protein. The sample includes about 240,000 distinct CDR3 sequences, about 96% of them seen just once. The sequencing input was CD4+ T cells from PBMCs. Receptors originate from a human donor with Susac syndrome. Both conserved end residues are part of each CDR3. The D gene is left open where the match is weak. A clone size is listed for some rows: how often the clone was seen (once, few, many), or a class if it is expanded.

abundance	d_gene	v_gene	j_gene	CDR3nt	CDR3aa
NA	TRBD1	TRBV9	TRBJ2-7	TGTGCCAGCAGCGTAGAGGCCAGGGGGCGGGAGCAGTACTTC	CASSVEARGREQYF
NA	TRBD1	TRBV12-3/TRBV12-4	TRBJ2-7	TGTGCCAGCAGTACTATTTTCGAGGGGGCCGGGGAGCAGTACTTC	CASSTIFEGAGEQYF
NA	NA	TRBV20-1	TRBJ2-1	TGCAGTGCTAACCCTGGGGGGAAGGATGAGCAGTTCTTC	CSANPGGKDEQFF
NA	TRBD1	TRBV29-1	TRBJ2-5	TGCAGCGTTGAAAACCAGGACAGGGCAGGAGAGACCCAGTACTTC	CSVENQDRAGETQYF
NA	NA	TRBV4-1	TRBJ2-5	TGCGCCAGCAGCCAAGGGCCTACGGGAGAGACCCAGTACTTC	CASSQGPTGETQYF
NA	TRBD1	TRBV5-1	TRBJ2-7	TGCGCCAGCAGCCGAAACCGGGACAGGGGACTCGACGAGCAGTACTTC	CASSRNRDRGLDEQYF
NA	NA	TRBV30	TRBJ1-5	TGTGCCTGGAGCAGACTCGATAGCAATCAGCCCCAGCATTTT	CAWSRLDSNQPQHF
NA	NA	TRBV29-1	TRBJ2-7	TGCAGCGTTGCCGAAGAGTACGAGCAGTACTTC	CSVAEEYEQYF
NA	TRBD1	TRBV7-9	TRBJ1-2	TGTGCCAGCAGCCCGGGACAGGGTGATGGCTACACCTTC	CASSPGQGDGYTF
few	NA	TRBV14	TRBJ1-2	TGTGCCAGCAGCCAAGATCTATACTATGGCTACACCTTC	CASSQDLYYGYTF
NA	NA	TRBV28	TRBJ2-5	TGTGCCAGCAGGCGTGGGGGGCTAGAAGAGACCCAGTACTTC	CASRRGGLEETQYF
NA	NA	TRBV5-1	TRBJ1-2	TGCGCCAGCAGCCCCGTCCAGGGAGACTATGGCTACACCTTC	CASSPVQGDYGYTF
NA	TRBD2	TRBV27	TRBJ2-7	TGTGCCAGCAGTTCCGATGTTAGCGGGAATTCTTACGAGCAGTACTTC	CASSSDVSGNSYEQYF
NA	NA	TRBV30	TRBJ2-1	TGTGCCTGGAGTGCGACGGAGGGCGGAGTCCCCTACAATGAGCAGTTCTTC	CAWSATEGGVPYNEQFF
once	NA	TRBV12-3/TRBV12-4	TRBJ1-2	TGTGCCAGCAGTTTCTCTCGTGGCAGGGGAGACTATGGCTACACCTTC	CASSFSRGRGDYGYTF
NA	NA	TRBV9	TRBJ2-2	TGTGCCAGCAGCGCACAGGGTGGAGCCGGGGAGCTGTTTTTT	CASSAQGGAGELFF
NA	NA	TRBV28	TRBJ1-5	TGTGCCAGCAGTCGAACCCATAATCAGCCCCAGCATTTT	CASSRTHNQPQHF
NA	NA	TRBV24-1	TRBJ2-3	TGTGCCACCAGTGACCAGCGGCAAGGAGGCACAGATACGCAGTATTTT	CATSDQRQGGTDTQYF
NA	NA	TRBV20-1	TRBJ1-5	TGCAGTGCTAGAGATCTGGGGAGGGAGGATCAGCCCCAGCATTTT	CSARDLGREDQPQHF
NA	NA	TRBV29-1	TRBJ1-2	TGCAGCGTTAATCCGACCCCGGACGGCTACACCTTC	CSVNPTPDGYTF
once	TRBD1	TRBV29-1	TRBJ2-7	TGCAGCGTTAGGGACAGGTTGGTGTACGAGCAGTACTTC	CSVRDRLVYEQYF
NA	NA	TRBV14	TRBJ2-1	TGTGCCAGCAGCCAAGATCTGCAGGACAGATTATACAATGAGCAGTTCTTC	CASSQDLQDRLYNEQFF
NA	TRBD2	TRBV5-1	TRBJ2-1	TGCGCCAGCAGCTTACGACTAGCGAAGGGAAATGAGCAGTTCTTC	CASSLRLAKGNEQFF
NA	TRBD2	TRBV9	TRBJ2-5	TGTGCCAGCAGCGTAGCGGGAGGTTTGGAGACCCAGTACTTC	CASSVAGGLETQYF
NA	TRBD2	TRBV28	TRBJ2-7	TGTGCCAGCAGTTCGGGAGGGCCGAACCTGGAGCAGTACTTC	CASSSGGPNLEQYF
NA	NA	TRBV20-1	TRBJ2-3	TGCAGTGCAAGCGAGGAGGGTGTATCGTATACGCAGTATTTT	CSASEEGVSYTQYF
NA	TRBD1	TRBV29-1	TRBJ2-3	TGCAGCGTTTCGCGACAGGGGGCCACCACAGATACGCAGTATTTT	CSVSRQGATTDTQYF
NA	NA	TRBV4-1	TRBJ2-7	TGCGCCAGCAGCCAAGATACTGACGGGCCTAGGGAGCAGTACTTC	CASSQDTDGPREQYF
NA	NA	TRBV24-1	TRBJ1-2	TGTGCCACCAGTGATACAACTAACTATGGCTACACCTTC	CATSDTTNYGYTF
NA	NA	TRBV30	TRBJ1-1	TGTGCCTGGAGTCGCCGCGCGGAAGCTTTCTTT	CAWSRRAEAFF
NA	NA	TRBV3-1	TRBJ1-2	TGTGCCAGCAGCCATTCCCCCCCAGGGAATGGCTACACCTTC	CASSHSPPGNGYTF
NA	NA	TRBV3-1	TRBJ2-3	TGTGCCAGCAGCCAAGACTTACTAGACCGTTTACACACAGATACGCAGTATTTT	CASSQDLLDRLHTDTQYF
once	NA	TRBV11-2	TRBJ1-5	TGTGCCAGCAGCGCCACGACAGGAGGGCAGCCCCAGCATTTT	CASSATTGGQPQHF
NA	NA	TRBV30	TRBJ2-3	TGTGCCTGGAGCGTTATACACCTCTGGGGGCAGGTCAAAGCAGATACGCAGTATTTT	CAWSVIHLWGQVKADTQYF
NA	NA	TRBV2	TRBJ1-5	TGTGCCAGCAAGACAGGCGATTATAGCAATCAGCCCCAGCATTTT	CASKTGDYSNQPQHF
NA	NA	TRBV30	TRBJ1-4	TGTGCCTGGAGCGGCCGAAGGGAATATAATGAAAAACTGTTTTTT	CAWSGRREYNEKLFF
NA	TRBD2	TRBV2	TRBJ2-7	TGTGCCAGCAGTGAAGCCCTAGCGGGAGTTTACGAGCAGTACTTC	CASSEALAGVYEQYF
NA	TRBD2	TRBV7-2	TRBJ2-1	TGTGCCAGCAGCTGGGGGGGGACCGATGAGCAGTTCTTC	CASSWGGTDEQFF
NA	NA	TRBV30	TRBJ1-2	TGTGCCTGGAATGGTGGGACTACTGGTGGCTACACCTTC	CAWNGGTTGGYTF
once	NA	TRBV3-1	TRBJ2-7	TGTGCCAGCAGCCCAAACCTCTACGAGCAGTACTTC	CASSPNLYEQYF
few	NA	TRBV12-3/TRBV12-4	TRBJ1-5	TGTGCCAGCAGTTTTGACTCTAGCAATCAGCCCCAGCATTTT	CASSFDSSNQPQHF
NA	NA	TRBV20-1	TRBJ2-1	TGCAGTGCTAGCTCCCCCCAATACAATGAGCAGTTCTTC	CSASSPQYNEQFF
NA	TRBD1	TRBV29-1	TRBJ1-2	TGCAGCGTTTGGGGAGGTTCCGGGACAGTCGACTATGGCTACACCTTC	CSVWGGSGTVDYGYTF
NA	TRBD1	TRBV2	TRBJ2-7	TGTGCCAGCAGGCCCCCGGACAGGGTCACCTACGAGCAGTACTTC	CASRPPDRVTYEQYF
NA	NA	TRBV3-1	TRBJ2-1	TGTGCCAGCAGCCGGGACTCCCTGATGGGTGATGAGCAGTTCTTC	CASSRDSLMGDEQFF
NA	NA	TRBV29-1	TRBJ2-5	TGCAGCGTAGTCGTCGGAGGGCCCCAAGAGACCCAGTACTTC	CSVVVGGPQETQYF
NA	NA	TRBV28	TRBJ1-1	TGTGCCAGCAGTTCGCCCAGGAGGGCTGAAGCTTTCTTT	CASSSPRRAEAFF
NA	NA	TRBV7-9	TRBJ1-4	TGTGCCAGCAGCCCCACCCGGGAAAAACTGTTTTTT	CASSPTREKLFF
NA	TRBD1	TRBV19	TRBJ1-5	TGTGCCAGTAAGGACAGGTCGGATCAGCCCCAGCATTTT	CASKDRSDQPQHF
NA	NA	TRBV28	TRBJ2-5	TGTGCCATCAGCCAGAGCCAAGAGACCCAGTACTTC	CAISQSQETQYF
NA	TRBD2	TRBV6-2/TRBV6-3	TRBJ2-7	TGTGCCAGCAGCCTTCGTATAGCGGGAGGGGGCTACGAGCAGTACTTC	CASSLRIAGGGYEQYF
NA	TRBD2	TRBV24-1	TRBJ2-2	TGTGCCACCAGTGAAACCGGGACTAGCGGCTCCGGGGAGCTGTTTTTT	CATSETGTSGSGELFF
NA	NA	TRBV20-1	TRBJ2-1	TGCAGTGCTGGACTCTACAATGAGCAGTTCTTC	CSAGLYNEQFF